The 7 T cell receptor beta chains presented below share a single source sample, sequenced in a study of PD-1 blockade in classical Hodgkin lymphoma. Measured with immunoSEQ multiplex PCR; TCRdb has only the in-frame clones, and not every one. The top ten hold 9.5% to 12% of the sample, which has around 40,000 clones, approximately 80% seen once. All the patients suffered relapse after autologous stem cell transplantation, and brentuximab vedotin exposure differed. This material consisted of peripheral blood mononuclear cells (PBMCs), taken at baseline. These receptors came from a human donor with classical Hodgkin lymphoma.

CDR3 DNA: TGTGCCAGCAGTTACGGCCCCCACCAAGAGACCCAGTACTTC. Translation: CASSYGPHQETQYF. The rearrangement joins TRBV6-5 to TRBJ2-5; unclear D gene. Trimming stripped 2 bases from V and 0 bases from J, with 7 bases between. The CDR3 contains 14 residues. Per germline, CDR1 MNHEY and CDR2 SVGAGI.

Details on this clone: At one boundary the junction diverges from the germline segment, which might be a read error. The genes are TRBV27 and TRBJ2-2; D is possibly TRBD2 (5 bases). Per the germline V gene, CDR1 is MNHEY and CDR2 is SMNVEV (reference sequence). The CDR3 has 16 residues. This CDR3 reads CASSYASAREHRGAVF. The CDR3 region has the DNA TGTGCCAGCAGTTATGCGTCGGCCCGCGAACACCGGGGAGCTGTTTTT.

The V gene is TRBV30, the J gene TRBJ1-3; D unresolved. The CDR3 spans 17 residues. Germline CDR1 and CDR2: GTSNPN and SVGIG (reference sequence). Trimming stripped 4 bases from V and 0 bases from J, with 19 bases between. Here the CDR3 reads CAWTERRVSSSGNTIYF. The CDR3 DNA follows: TGTGCCTGGACCGAGAGACGGGTTTCGAGCTCTGGAAACACCATATATTTT.

The rearrangement joins TRBV9 to TRBJ1-2; TRBD1 matches at 7 bases. The trim removed 6 bases at V and 6 bases at J, leaving 14 bases unmatched. The CDR3 has 15 amino acids. CDR1 and CDR2 from the germline V gene are SGDLS and YYNGEE. For the CDR3, the DNA is TGTGCCAGCACACTCACCCCGACAGGGCGACATGGCTACACCTTC. Encoded protein: CASTLTPTGRHGYTF.

The chain recombines TRBV5-1 with TRBJ2-5; 8 bases agree with TRBD1. This CDR3 contains 14 residues. The germline V gene encodes CDR1 SGHRS and CDR2 YFSETQ. After removal of 0 bases from V and 5 bases from J, the junction contained 3 bases not matched to a gene. The CDR3 sequence is CASSLGQGWETQYF. In nucleotides, the CDR3 is TGCGCCAGCAGCTTGGGACAGGGGTGGGAGACCCAGTACTTC.

J is TRBJ1-1 and V is TRBV10-3; TRBD1 matches at 8 bases. CDR3 length: 16 amino acids. CDR1 is ENHRY, CDR2 SYGVKD, per germline. V dropped 2 bases and J dropped 1; count of bases not matched to a gene: 6. The CDR3 region has the DNA TGTGCCATCAGTGAGCCAGACAGGGGTACGAACACTGAAGCTTTCTTT. The encoded protein is CAISEPDRGTNTEAFF.

The V and J genes are TRBV29-1 and TRBJ2-2; D is uncertain. V was clipped by 8 bases and J by 1 base, with 11 bases between them. CDR1 and CDR2 from the germline V gene are SQVTM and ANQGSEA. This CDR3 is 13 amino acids long. Here the CDR3 DNA reads TGCAGCACCCGGACGGGGAACACCGGGGAGCTGTTTTTT. It yields the protein CSTRTGNTGELFF.